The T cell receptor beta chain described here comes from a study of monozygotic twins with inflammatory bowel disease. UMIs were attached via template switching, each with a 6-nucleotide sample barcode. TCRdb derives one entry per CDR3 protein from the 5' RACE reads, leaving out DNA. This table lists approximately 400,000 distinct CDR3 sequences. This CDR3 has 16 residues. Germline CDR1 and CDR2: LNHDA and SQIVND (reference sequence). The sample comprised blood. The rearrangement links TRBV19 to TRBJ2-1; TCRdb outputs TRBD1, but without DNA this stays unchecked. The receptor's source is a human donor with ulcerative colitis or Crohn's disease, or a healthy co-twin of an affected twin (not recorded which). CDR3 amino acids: CASSTGQNFRYNEQFF.